These 15 T cell receptor beta chains came from one sample sequenced in a study of technical replicates of blood from four donors. Assay: immunoSEQ multiplex PCR; the TCRdb copy retains only in-frame clones and omits some. The table shows tens of thousands of clones, with roughly 88% occurring only once. Sequenced: PBMCs. The source is a human donor in good health. Some clones in this sample may be carry-over from other donors' samples.

The chain uses TRBV11-2 and TRBJ2-7; 13 bases fit TRBD2. V was pared by 4 bases and J by 6 bases, with 9 bases of the junction left unmatched. The CDR3 totals 16 residues. Germline assignment: CDR1 SGHAT and CDR2 FQNNGV. CDR3 nucleotide sequence: TGTGCCAGCAGCTCTATCCAGGGACTAGCGGGACCCGAGCAGTACTTC. Translating gives CASSSIQGLAGPEQYF.

The chain employs TRBV21-1 and TRBJ2-6; TRBD2 is taken as the D call from the table, unchecked against the DNA. TRBV21-1 counts as a pseudogene. This CDR3 spans 13 amino acids. The CDR3 sequence is CASSNRGANVLTF. The CDR3 DNA reads as TGTGCCAGCAGCAACCGGGGGGCCAACGTCCTGACTTTC.

This clone was counted once. V and J are TRBV6-4 and TRBJ1-2; 9 bases are shared with TRBD1. Germline trimming cut 3 bases from V and 6 bases from J; bases unmatched to any gene: 2. CDR3 length: 13 amino acids. In germline, CDR1 is MRHNA, CDR2 SNTAGT. In DNA, the CDR3 is TGTGCCAGCAGTGAAACAGGGGGCGATGGCTACACCTTC. It yields the protein CASSETGGDGYTF.

CDR3 amino acids: CASSLVDRGDYEQYF. As DNA, the CDR3 is TGTGCCAGCAGCTTAGTTGACAGGGGCGACTACGAGCAGTACTTC. The gene calls are TRBV7-2 and TRBJ2-7; 8 positions match TRBD1. This CDR3 contains 15 residues. Looked up from germline, CDR1 is SGHTA and CDR2 is FQGNSA. With V trimmed by 1 base and J by 3 bases, 5 bases remained unmatched.

V usage is TRBV5-4 and J usage is TRBJ2-7, with 11 bases matching TRBD1. The CDR3 has 16 residues. Trimming at V came to 4 bases and at J to 5 bases, leaving 11 bases not matched to a gene. Looked up from germline, CDR1 is SGHNT and CDR2 is YYREEE (reference sequence). DNA for the CDR3: TGTGCCAGCAGCCCCGGACAGGGGGCGAAGAGGGACGAGCAGTACTTC. Translated, it gives CASSPGQGAKRDEQYF.

V is TRBV18 and J is TRBJ1-4; 8 bases line up with TRBD1. With 3 bases clipped from V and 7 bases from J, the junction kept 7 bases outside the gene matches. CDR3 size: 15 residues. Germline V gene sequence: CDR1 KGHSH, CDR2 LQKENI. CDR3 in DNA: TGTGCCAGCTCACCCACTCAGGGGGCAAGTGAAAAACTGTTTTTT. Its protein product is CASSPTQGASEKLFF.

This clone came up once. The chain has TRBV7-6 and TRBJ2-1, with D perhaps matching TRBD1 (6 bases). V lost 5 bases and J lost 8, with 16 bases in between. This CDR3 spans 14 amino acids. Looked up from germline, CDR1 is SGHVS and CDR2 is FNYEAQ. The CDR3 region is CASSIGQPYDEQFF. The CDR3 DNA reads TGTGCCAGCAGCATAGGACAGCCTTACGATGAGCAGTTCTTC.

The chain is built from TRBV20-1 and TRBJ2-1, with TRBD2 as a possible D gene (5 bases). Trimming shortened V by 6 bases and J by 6 bases, and 9 bases separated the two germline ends. The CDR3 sequence is 11 residues long. Germline V gives CDR1 DFQATT, CDR2 SNEGSKA (reference sequence). CDR3 sequence reads: CSAAGVNEQFF. The CDR3 DNA sequence: TGCAGTGCCGCCGGGGTCAATGAGCAGTTCTTC.

Here the CDR3 DNA reads TGTGCCACCAGCAGAGTGGGGGGTTACAATGAGCAGTTCTTC. Translated, it gives CATSRVGGYNEQFF. The chain joins TRBV15 to TRBJ2-1; D is possibly TRBD2 (6 bases). The CDR3 consists of 14 residues. Germline V CDR1 and CDR2: LNHNV, YYDKDF (reference sequence). V was clipped by 1 base and J by 4 bases, with 8 bases between them.

The V gene is TRBV4-1, the J gene TRBJ2-2; the D is unclear. Germline CDR1 reads MGHRA; CDR2 reads YSYEKL. The CDR3 sequence is 13 residues long. Trimming stripped 0 bases from V and 6 bases from J, with 5 bases between. In DNA form, the CDR3 reads TGCGCCAGCAGCCAAGATTCCTCCGGGGAGCTGTTTTTT. It yields the protein CASSQDSSGELFF.

The V and J genes are TRBV19 and TRBJ1-1; weak D call: TRBD1 (6 bases). CDR3 length equals 13 residues. V was pared by 4 bases and J by 2 bases, with 8 bases between. CDR1 and CDR2 from the germline V gene are LNHDA and SQIVND (reference sequence). The CDR3 reads CASSTGTNTEAFF. CDR3 nucleotides: TGTGCCAGTAGTACCGGGACAAACACTGAAGCTTTCTTT.

The chain joins TRBV5-4 to TRBJ1-2; D is perhaps TRBD1 (6 bases). The ends were cut back, 3 bases at V and 7 bases at J, with 10 bases in the middle. The CDR3 covers 12 residues. CDR1 is SGHNT and CDR2 is YYREEE in the germline V gene (reference sequence). CDR3 region: CASSSDRSGYTF. The CDR3 coding sequence is TGTGCCAGCAGCTCAGACAGGTCTGGCTACACCTTC. The entire variable domain, with the rest obtained from reference TRBV5-4 and TRBJ1-2, is as follows: ETGVTQSPTHLIKTRGQQVTLRCSSQSGHNTVSWYQQALGQGPQFIFQYYREEENGRGNFPPRFSGLQFPNYSSELNVNALELDDSALYLCASSSDRSGYTFGSGTRLTVV.

The rearrangement joins TRBV6-5 to TRBJ2-1; 11 nucleotides match TRBD2. The CDR3 runs to 14 residues. J gave up 7 bases and V 5 bases, and 4 bases lay outside the gene matches. Germline CDR1 is MNHEY and CDR2 is SVGAGI. The CDR3 loop reads CASSRGLAVNEQFF. The CDR3 DNA reads as TGTGCCAGCAGTAGGGGACTAGCGGTTAATGAGCAGTTCTTC.

This sequence joins TRBV4-1 and TRBJ2-7; 8 bases align to TRBD1. This CDR3 region has 15 residues. V shed 0 bases, J shed 2 bases, and the junction held 3 bases outside the gene matches. The germline CDR1 and CDR2 sequences are MGHRA and YSYEKL. The CDR3 sequence is CASSQDPDRAYEQYF. The CDR3 region has the DNA TGCGCCAGCAGCCAAGACCCGGACAGGGCCTACGAGCAGTACTTC.

This chain links TRBV6-6 with TRBJ2-1; no reliable D call. This CDR3 region has 13 residues. Germline CDR1 is MNHNY and CDR2 is SVGAGI (reference sequence). V was clipped by 7 bases and J by 0 bases, with 7 bases between them. CDR3 DNA sequence: TGTGCCAGCAAGGCGGTCTCCTACAATGAGCAGTTCTTC. It encodes CASKAVSYNEQFF.